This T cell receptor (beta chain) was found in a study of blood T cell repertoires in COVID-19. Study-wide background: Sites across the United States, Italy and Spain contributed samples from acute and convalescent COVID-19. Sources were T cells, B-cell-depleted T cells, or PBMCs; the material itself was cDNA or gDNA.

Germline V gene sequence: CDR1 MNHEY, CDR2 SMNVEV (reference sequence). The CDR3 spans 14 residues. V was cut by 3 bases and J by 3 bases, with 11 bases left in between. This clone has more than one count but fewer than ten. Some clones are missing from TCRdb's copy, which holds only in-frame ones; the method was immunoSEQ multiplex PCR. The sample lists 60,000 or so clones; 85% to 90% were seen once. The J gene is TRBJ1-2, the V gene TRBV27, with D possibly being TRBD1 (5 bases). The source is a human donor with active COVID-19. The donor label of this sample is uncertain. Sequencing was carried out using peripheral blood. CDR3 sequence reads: CASSLDGQYYGYTF. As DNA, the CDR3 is TGTGCCAGCAGTTTGGACGGACAATACTATGGCTACACCTTC.